The 27 T cell receptor beta chains listed next were all sequenced from one sample in a study of blood T cell repertoires in COVID-19. TCRdb's table, derived via immunoSEQ multiplex PCR, lists solely in-frame clones and lacks some. The repertoire has 200,000 to 300,000 clones, roughly 86% of them found once; the top ten carry more than 2.5%. The sequenced material came from peripheral blood. Receptors originate from a woman in her 30s who had recovered from COVID-19.

CDR3 in DNA: TGTGCCAGCAGCCGAAGCGGGTTATCCTACAATGAGCAGTTCTTC. It is translated as CASSRSGLSYNEQFF. V usage is TRBV11-2 and J usage is TRBJ2-1, with a possible D match to TRBD2 (6 bases). Germline V gives CDR1 SGHAT, CDR2 FQNNGV. This CDR3 is built from 15 residues. The ends were cut back, 5 bases at V and 1 base at J, with 12 bases in the middle.

This chain connects TRBV7-2 to TRBJ1-1; 8 positions agree with TRBD1. This CDR3 has 13 amino acids. Trimming took 5 bases from V and 8 from J; bases not matched to a gene: 7. Germline lookup yields CDR1 SGHTA and CDR2 FQGNSA. The chain's CDR3 is CASSANRDREAFF. The CDR3 nucleotides read TGTGCCAGCAGCGCCAACCGGGACAGGGAAGCTTTCTTT.

The chain joins TRBV20-1 to TRBJ2-5; 9 bases are a match to TRBD2. This CDR3 is 18 amino acids long. Looked up from germline, CDR1 is DFQATT and CDR2 is SNEGSKA (reference sequence). Germline trimming cut 3 bases from V and 1 base from J; bases unmatched to any gene: 15. The CDR3 region has the DNA TGCAGTGCTAGTCCATTAGCGGGGGCCCCAGGCCGCCAAGAGACCCAGTACTTC. It specifies CSASPLAGAPGRQETQYF.

The table lists this clone with a count of one. This chain uses TRBV9 with TRBJ2-2; a weak D match, TRBD2 (5 bases). Per the germline V gene, CDR1 is SGDLS and CDR2 is YYNGEE. Trimming took off 4 bases at V and 6 bases at J, with 22 bases between the two ends. The CDR3 has 17 amino acids. In DNA form, the CDR3 reads TGTGCCAGCAGCACGGCGGTTGGGAGTTGGGCACCCGGGGAGCTGTTTTTT. It is translated as CASSTAVGSWAPGELFF.

This chain connects TRBV5-1 to TRBJ2-7, with 10 nucleotides matching TRBD1. The CDR3 sequence is 15 residues long. The V and J ends lost 0 bases and 5 bases, in that order; junction bases with no gene match: 5. Germline V gene sequence: CDR1 SGHRS, CDR2 YFSETQ. The CDR3 DNA follows: TGCGCCAGCAGCTTGGACCCCGGGACAGGGGACGAGCAGTACTTC. Translating it yields CASSLDPGTGDEQYF.

The chain employs TRBV5-1 and TRBJ2-5; TRBD1 matches 8 bases. Trimming took 0 bases from V and 1 from J; bases not matched to a gene: 11. This CDR3 spans 18 amino acids. The V gene's germline CDR1 is SGHRS and CDR2 YFSETQ. Written as DNA, the CDR3 is TGCGCCAGCAGCTTGGGCCACTGGACCGGACAGGGCCAAGAGACCCAGTACTTC. The encoded protein is CASSLGHWTGQGQETQYF.

In its sample, this clone was seen a few times. This chain links TRBV10-2 with TRBJ1-5; a weak D match, TRBD1 (6 bases). Trimming shortened V by 7 bases and J by 2 bases, and 12 bases separated the two germline ends. The CDR3 is made up of 14 amino acids. Germline V CDR1 and CDR2: WSHSY, SAAADI. The CDR3: CASMSGARNQPQHF. CDR3 nucleotide sequence: TGCGCCAGCATGTCAGGGGCTCGCAATCAGCCCCAGCATTTT.

The genes are TRBV9 and TRBJ1-2; TRBD1 aligns across 8 bases. Germline V gives CDR1 SGDLS, CDR2 YYNGEE. There are 15 residues in the CDR3. The V segment lost 2 bases and the J segment 4 bases; nucleotides outside the gene matches: 7. The CDR3: CASSVQGARSYGYTF. For the CDR3, the DNA is TGTGCCAGCAGCGTCCAGGGGGCTAGGAGCTATGGCTACACCTTC.

This chain joins TRBV30 and TRBJ1-1; the D gene is possibly TRBD1 (5 bases). From germline, CDR1 is GTSNPN and CDR2 SVGIG (reference sequence). There are 16 residues in the CDR3. The V and J ends lost 0 bases and 1 base respectively, with 15 bases between them. CDR3: CAWSVPETVANTEAFF. CDR3 nucleotide sequence: TGTGCCTGGAGTGTACCCGAGACAGTGGCGAACACTGAAGCTTTCTTT.

V gene TRBV7-3 combines with J gene TRBJ1-2; perhaps TRBD1 as D (6 bases). The V end was cut by 5 bases, the J end by 1 base, with 17 bases between. The CDR3 has 16 amino acids. Germline V gives CDR1 SGHTA, CDR2 FQGTGA. This chain's CDR3 is CASSTRDTHFNYGYTF. The CDR3 coding sequence is TGTGCCAGCAGCACACGGGACACCCACTTTAACTATGGCTACACCTTC.

The genes are TRBV7-9 and TRBJ2-2, with D tentatively TRBD2 (6 bases). Germline CDR1 reads SEHNR; CDR2 reads FQNEAQ (reference sequence). This CDR3 has 11 amino acids. V lost 7 bases and J 7 bases, leaving 7 bases between the germline ends. CDR3 in amino acids: CASIGSGELFF. In DNA form, the CDR3 reads TGTGCCAGCATCGGGAGCGGGGAGCTGTTTTTT. The whole variable domain, remainder taken from reference TRBV7-9 and TRBJ2-2, is DTGVSQNPRHKITKRGQNVTFRCDPISEHNRLYWYRQTLGQGPEFLTYFQNEAQLEKSRLLSDRFSAERPKGSFSTLEIQRTEQGDSAMYLCASIGSGELFFGEGSRLTVL.

On this clone itself: Other DNA variants within this sample encode the same CDR3. The chain carries TRBV2 and TRBJ1-2, with D maybe TRBD1 (5 bases). CDR1 and CDR2 (germline): SNHLY, FYNNEI. V was shortened by 6 bases and J by 0 bases, with 8 bases between the two germline ends. This CDR3 contains 13 residues. The CDR3 DNA reads as TGTGCCAGCAGGGACACTCCTAACTATGGCTACACCTTC. Translation: CASRDTPNYGYTF.

The chain has TRBV4-2 and TRBJ2-3; 11 nucleotides line up with TRBD2. The J segment lost 5 bases and the V segment lost 0 bases, leaving 10 bases of the junction unmatched. The CDR3 length is 18 residues. Germline V gene data show CDR1 as LGHNA and CDR2 as YNFKEQ. Here the CDR3 reads CASSQDGLAGGPGDTQYF. The CDR3 DNA sequence: TGTGCCAGCAGCCAAGATGGGCTAGCGGGGGGACCGGGAGATACGCAGTATTTT.

The chain links TRBV15 to TRBJ1-2; TRBD1 aligns across 7 bases. Trimming took 0 bases from V and 2 from J; bases not matched to a gene: 9. This CDR3 region has 17 residues. Germline V lookup: CDR1 LNHNV, CDR2 YYDKDF (reference sequence). As DNA, the CDR3 is TGTGCCACCAGCAGAGATTTCAACGAGGGGGCAAACTATGGCTACACCTTC. This sequence encodes CATSRDFNEGANYGYTF.

The chain joins TRBV7-9 to TRBJ1-6; no definite D call. The V gene's germline CDR1 is SEHNR and CDR2 FQNEAQ (reference sequence). The ends were cut back, 5 bases at V and 7 bases at J, with 12 bases in the middle. The CDR3 loop spans 14 amino acids. The CDR3 sequence is CASSPALGNSPLHF. In DNA, the CDR3 is TGTGCCAGCAGCCCGGCTCTGGGCAATTCACCCCTCCACTTT.

This rearrangement joins TRBV13 to TRBJ2-7; D is uncertain. The CDR3 extends over 14 amino acids. Trimming left V 1 base short and J 0 bases short, with 7 bases between. The germline V gene encodes CDR1 PRHDT and CDR2 FYEKMQ (reference sequence). The CDR3 here is CASSLVPSSYEQYF. The CDR3 DNA sequence: TGTGCCAGCAGCTTAGTTCCCAGCTCCTACGAGCAGTACTTC.

The count of this clone is one. The chain combines TRBV7-9 with TRBJ1-5, with 7 positions matching TRBD1. This CDR3 region has 17 residues. Germline V gene sequence: CDR1 SEHNR, CDR2 FQNEAQ (reference sequence). Trimming cost V 5 bases and J 5 bases; bases outside gene matches: 15. CDR3 region: CASSEGDSWGGDQPQHF. The CDR3 nucleotides are TGTGCCAGCAGCGAAGGGGACAGCTGGGGCGGAGATCAGCCCCAGCATTTT.

This clone was counted between two and nine times. The V gene is TRBV12-3 or TRBV12-4, the J gene TRBJ1-6; D remains ambiguous. CDR3 length: 13 amino acids. The V and J ends lost 5 bases and 2 bases respectively, with 4 bases between them. The CDR3 DNA sequence: TGTGCCAGCAGTCTCGCCTATAATTCACCCCTCCACTTT. Translated, it gives CASSLAYNSPLHF.

This chain joins TRBV5-1 and TRBJ2-1, with no clear D. Trimming took off 2 bases at V and 8 bases at J, with 17 bases between the two ends. The CDR3 is 15 amino acids. Germline CDR1 is SGHRS and CDR2 is YFSETQ. The CDR3, as DNA: TGCGCCAGCAGCTTAGGTCAGATACCCGGAGATGAGCAGTTCTTC. Encoded protein: CASSLGQIPGDEQFF.

The chain joins TRBV3-1 (or the pseudogene TRBV3-2) to TRBJ2-7, with 7 bases fitting TRBD2. The CDR3 loop spans 15 amino acids. With 1 base clipped from V and 2 bases from J, the junction kept 5 bases outside the gene matches. Germline lookup yields CDR1 LGHDT and CDR2 YNNKEL (reference sequence). The chain's CDR3 is CASSQVGEGTYEQYF. CDR3 in DNA: TGTGCCAGCAGCCAAGTCGGGGAGGGAACCTACGAGCAGTACTTC.

The chain combines TRBV27 with TRBJ2-1, with 8 bases lining up with TRBD1. Germline loops: CDR1 MNHEY, CDR2 SMNVEV (reference sequence). CDR3 length equals 13 residues. V gave up 8 bases and J gave up 3 bases; unmatched junction bases: 3. The CDR3, as DNA: TGTGCCAGCGAAGACAGGGGCTACAATGAGCAGTTCTTC. Amino acid sequence: CASEDRGYNEQFF.

The V call is TRBV21-1, the J call TRBJ2-3; the D segment call TRBD1 is taken from the table without a DNA check. TRBV21-1 is classified as a pseudogene. The CDR3 length is 16 residues. The CDR3 coding sequence is TGTGCCAGCAGCAAGGGGGACAGGGTGAGGACAGATACGCAGTATTTT. Its protein product is CASSKGDRVRTDTQYF.

The chain employs TRBV27 and TRBJ1-2; D is unresolved. V was trimmed by 4 bases and J by 6 bases, leaving 6 bases between them. Looked up from germline, CDR1 is MNHEY and CDR2 is SMNVEV (reference sequence). The CDR3 extends over 11 amino acids. The CDR3 loop is CASSSRNGYTF. The CDR3 DNA is TGTGCCAGCAGTTCCAGGAATGGCTACACCTTC.

The CDR3 protein is CASLNAGAGEETQYF. As DNA, the CDR3 is TGCGCCAGCCTCAACGCGGGAGCGGGGGAAGAGACCCAGTACTTC. V usage is TRBV4-1 and J usage is TRBJ2-5; 8 nucleotides match TRBD2. The trim removed 8 bases at V and 3 bases at J, leaving 11 bases unmatched. This CDR3 region has 15 residues. Per the germline V gene, CDR1 is MGHRA and CDR2 is YSYEKL.

The V and J genes are TRBV27 and TRBJ2-3; no clear D gene. CDR1 is MNHEY, CDR2 SMNVEV, per germline (reference sequence). This CDR3 has 13 amino acids. Trimming cost V 3 bases and J 0 bases, with 4 bases left between them. The DNA of the CDR3 is TGTGCCAGCAGTTTTCTTAGCACAGATACGCAGTATTTT. Its protein product is CASSFLSTDTQYF.

The rearrangement uses TRBV7-2 and TRBJ2-6, with D perhaps matching TRBD2 (5 bases). In germline, CDR1 is SGHTA, CDR2 FQGNSA. The ends were cut back, 0 bases at V and 1 base at J, with 19 bases in the middle. The CDR3 loop spans 20 amino acids. CDR3 coding DNA: TGTGCCAGCAGCTTAGCAAGGTTCGGTAGGTCGGGGTCTGGGGCCAACGTCCTGACTTTC. It translates to CASSLARFGRSGSGANVLTF. Variable domain in full (rest from reference TRBV7-2 and TRBJ2-6): GAGVSQSPSNKVTEKGKDVELRCDPISGHTALYWYRQSLGQGLEFLIYFQGNSAPDKSGLPSDRFSAERTGGSVSTLTIQRTQQEDSAVYLCASSLARFGRSGSGANVLTFGAGSRLTVL.

V usage is TRBV27 and J usage is TRBJ2-3; 7 nucleotides agree with TRBD2. The CDR3 has 16 amino acids. V dropped 3 bases and J dropped 1; count of bases not matched to a gene: 7. Germline CDR1 reads MNHEY; CDR2 reads SMNVEV (reference sequence). CDR3 in DNA: TGTGCCAGCAGTTTCCGTCGTCTAGCGGGCACAGATACGCAGTATTTT. Encoded protein: CASSFRRLAGTDTQYF.